This T cell receptor beta chain was identified in a study of blood T cell repertoires in COVID-19. Study overall: Acute-phase and convalescent COVID-19 samples originated in the United States, Italy and Spain. PBMCs, B-cell-depleted T cells, or T cells provided the cDNA or gDNA that made up the material.

Original processing methods: The assay estimated nucleated cells by amplifying reference gene primers. Sequenced by immunoSEQ multiplex PCR; TCRdb stores in-frame clones only, minus some. That table furnishes V, J and clone size, whereas the DNA furnished D and trimming. Among tens of thousands of clones listed, around 93% were seen once. This CDR3 has 18 residues. Trimming took off 6 bases at V and 0 bases at J, with 23 bases between the two ends. Germline V gene data show CDR1 as LGHDT and CDR2 as YNNKEL (reference sequence). Sequencing was done on a sample of peripheral blood. This chain uses TRBV3-1 (or the pseudogene TRBV3-2) with TRBJ1-2, with D tentatively TRBD1 (6 bases). This TCR was recovered from a human donor in a cohort sampled during active COVID-19. The CDR3 loop is CASRHTQGWGKANYGYTF. CDR3 DNA: TGTGCCAGCAGACACACACAGGGTTGGGGGAAGGCTAACTATGGCTACACCTTC.